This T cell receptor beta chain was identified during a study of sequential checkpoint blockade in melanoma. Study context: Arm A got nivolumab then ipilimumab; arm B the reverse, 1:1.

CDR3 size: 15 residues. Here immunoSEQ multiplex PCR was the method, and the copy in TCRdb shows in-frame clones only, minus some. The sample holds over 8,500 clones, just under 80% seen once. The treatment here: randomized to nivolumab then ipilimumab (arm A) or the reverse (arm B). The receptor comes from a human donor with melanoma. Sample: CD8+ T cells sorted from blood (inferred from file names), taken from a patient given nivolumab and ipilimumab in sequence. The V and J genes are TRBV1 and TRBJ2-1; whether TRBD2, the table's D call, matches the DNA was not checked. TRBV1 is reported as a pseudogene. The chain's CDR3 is CTSSQSTGGPGEQFF. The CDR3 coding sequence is TGCACCAGCAGCCAATCTACCGGGGGGCCCGGTGAGCAGTTCTTC.